These 26 T cell receptor beta chains came from one sample sequenced in a study of blood T cell repertoires in COVID-19. Repertoires were generated with immunoSEQ multiplex PCR, while TCRdb's copy carries only in-frame clones and drops some. This repertoire shows around 170,000 clones, 88% found once; its top ten account for roughly 25%. Material for sequencing was peripheral blood. The receptor source for this set is a man aged 55-75 years with acute or convalescent COVID-19.

The rearrangement uses TRBV18 and TRBJ2-2; a possible D gene is TRBD1 (6 bases). This CDR3 is 15 amino acids long. The germline gives CDR1 KGHSH, CDR2 LQKENI. Trimming removed 2 bases from V and 2 bases from J, with 9 bases in between. DNA of the CDR3: TGTGCCAGCTCACCATGGACAGCCAACACCGGGGAGCTGTTTTTT. This sequence encodes CASSPWTANTGELFF.

V gene TRBV10-1 combines with J gene TRBJ1-2, with TRBD1 matching over 8 bases. This CDR3 has 13 amino acids. Germline V gene sequence: CDR1 WNHNN, CDR2 SYGVQD (reference sequence). Trimming removed 6 bases from V and 7 bases from J; junction bases left unmatched: 7. CDR3 loop: CASSPGQGGGYTF. CDR3 nucleotides: TGCGCCAGCAGCCCCGGACAGGGCGGTGGCTACACCTTC.

V and J are TRBV2 and TRBJ1-1; no clear D. Trimming left V 11 bases short and J 1 base short, with 14 bases between. Germline V gene sequence: CDR1 SNHLY, CDR2 FYNNEI. CDR3 length equals 13 residues. The CDR3 region is CAGQKEENTEAFF. As DNA, the CDR3 is TGTGCCGGCCAGAAAGAGGAGAACACTGAAGCTTTCTTT.

The chain carries TRBV3-1 (or the pseudogene TRBV3-2) and TRBJ1-1; D remains ambiguous. V gave up 0 bases and J gave up 1 base, with 9 bases separating them. Germline CDR1 and CDR2: LGHDT and YNNKEL (reference sequence). The CDR3 contains 15 residues. CDR3 coding DNA: TGTGCCAGCAGCCAAGATCCAACAGAGAACACTGAAGCTTTCTTT. The encoded protein is CASSQDPTENTEAFF.

The V gene is TRBV11-3, the J gene TRBJ2-6; tentatively, D is TRBD1 (5 bases). Trimming took off 5 bases at V and 2 bases at J, with 13 bases between the two ends. The germline gives CDR1 SGHNT, CDR2 YENEEA. CDR3 length: 16 amino acids. CDR3 sequence (DNA): TGTGCCAGCAGCACAGACAGCAGACCTGGGGCCAACGTCCTGACTTTC. This encodes CASSTDSRPGANVLTF.

The CDR3: CASSPGTGEETQYF. The CDR3 region has the DNA TGTGCCAGCTCACCCGGGACAGGGGAAGAGACCCAGTACTTC. The V call is TRBV18, the J call TRBJ2-5, with 10 bases matching TRBD1. From germline, CDR1 is KGHSH and CDR2 LQKENI. The CDR3 extends over 14 amino acids. V dropped 3 bases and J dropped 3; count of bases not matched to a gene: 1.

The chain is built from TRBV29-1 and TRBJ1-2; a weak D match, TRBD1 (5 bases). Germline V gives CDR1 SQVTM, CDR2 ANQGSEA. V lost 3 bases, J lost 4 bases, and 12 bases lay in between. The CDR3 length is 13 residues. The CDR3 DNA reads TGCAGCGTTGAGGGGGGAGAGGGCTATGGCTACACCTTC. It is translated as CSVEGGEGYGYTF.

The rearrangement joins TRBV10-3 to TRBJ2-7; the match to TRBD2 covers 9 bases. There are 14 residues in the CDR3. Germline V gene data show CDR1 as ENHRY and CDR2 as SYGVKD. Unmatched junction bases numbered 5, after V lost 4 bases and J lost 4 bases. The CDR3 bases are TGTGCCATCAGTGCTAGCGGGGCTCATTACGAGCAGTACTTC. Its protein product is CAISASGAHYEQYF.

The chain links TRBV7-9 to TRBJ1-1; TRBD1 might be the D (5 bases). Germline CDR1 is SEHNR and CDR2 is FQNEAQ (reference sequence). Trimming took 5 bases from V and 0 from J, leaving 16 bases between them. This CDR3 has 16 residues. The CDR3 DNA reads as TGTGCCAGCAGCCCCCTGACAGCTGCCATGAACACTGAAGCTTTCTTT. Protein product: CASSPLTAAMNTEAFF.

This clone was detected once. This chain joins TRBV10-3 and TRBJ2-7; 10 nucleotides line up with TRBD2. V lost 7 bases to trimming and J lost 2 bases; unmatched junction nucleotides: 8. Germline V lookup: CDR1 ENHRY, CDR2 SYGVKD. The CDR3 totals 15 residues. In DNA form, the CDR3 reads TGTGCCATCACTCCCGGGAGCGGGAGGGCCTACGAGCAGTACTTC. Amino acids: CAITPGSGRAYEQYF.

The V call is TRBV19, the J call TRBJ2-3; tentative D call: TRBD2 (6 bases). This CDR3 region has 15 residues. With 2 bases removed from V and 6 bases from J, the gap between germline ends came to 15 bases. CDR1 and CDR2 from the germline V gene are LNHDA and SQIVND (reference sequence). The CDR3 sequence: CASSINRESADTQYF. For the CDR3, the DNA is TGTGCCAGTAGTATAAATCGGGAGAGCGCGGATACGCAGTATTTT. Full variable domain (missing parts from reference TRBV19 and TRBJ2-3): DGGITQSPKYLFRKEGQNVTLSCEQNLNHDAMYWYRQDPGQGLRLIYYSQIVNDFQKGDIAEGYSVSREKKESFPLTVTSAQKNPTAFYLCASSINRESADTQYFGPGTRLTVL.

V and J are TRBV7-9 and TRBJ1-2, with a possible D match to TRBD1 (6 bases). V was trimmed by 0 bases and J by 7 bases, leaving 21 bases between them. Germline CDR1 and CDR2: SEHNR and FQNEAQ (reference sequence). The CDR3 has 17 amino acids. The CDR3 protein is CASSLAGGDTIAAGYTF. Here the CDR3 DNA reads TGTGCCAGCAGCTTAGCGGGGGGGGACACGATTGCGGCTGGCTACACCTTC.

The chain has TRBV27 and TRBJ2-1, with 8 nucleotides matching TRBD2. Trimming at V came to 7 bases and at J to 0 bases, leaving 8 bases not matched to a gene. The CDR3 is 16 amino acids. Germline-derived CDR1 and CDR2 are MNHEY and SMNVEV (reference sequence). The CDR3 sequence is CASKGLDSSSYNEQFF. The CDR3 region has the DNA TGTGCCAGCAAGGGACTAGACAGTAGCTCCTACAATGAGCAGTTCTTC.

The chain links TRBV6-1 to TRBJ2-5; 10 bases agree with TRBD2. Unmatched junction bases numbered 12, after V lost 4 bases and J lost 4 bases. Germline CDR1 MNHNS, CDR2 SASEGT. This CDR3 contains 17 residues. CDR3 amino acids: CASSGLAGGRGTETQYF. The DNA for the CDR3 is TGTGCCAGCAGTGGGTTAGCGGGGGGAAGGGGGACAGAGACCCAGTACTTC.

The CDR3 nucleotides read TGTGCCAGCAGCTCGAACAGGGATGGAAACACCATATATTTT. It yields the protein CASSSNRDGNTIYF. The V gene is TRBV7-2, the J gene TRBJ1-3; perhaps TRBD1 as D (6 bases). The CDR3 totals 14 residues. The V end lost 4 bases, the J end lost 3 bases, and 10 bases lay between the germline ends. Germline CDR1 is SGHTA and CDR2 is FQGNSA.

This sequence joins TRBV5-3 and TRBJ1-2, with D possibly matching TRBD1 (5 bases). TRBV5-3 is an ORF; its function is uncertain. The CDR3 has 15 amino acids. V was pared by 1 base and J by 1 base, with 11 bases between. The CDR3, as DNA: TGTGCCAGAAGCTTGACGCAGGGATTTAACTATGGCTACACCTTC. Its translation: CARSLTQGFNYGYTF.

The chain joins TRBV15 to TRBJ2-5, with 9 bases that match TRBD1. This CDR3 is built from 16 residues. Germline V CDR1 and CDR2: LNHNV, YYDKDF (reference sequence). With 3 bases clipped from V and 2 bases from J, the junction kept 7 bases outside the gene matches. Written as DNA, the CDR3 is TGTGCCACCAGCAGTTGGACAGGGGTTGGACAAGAGACCCAGTACTTC. As protein: CATSSWTGVGQETQYF.

The chain uses TRBV5-1 and TRBJ2-5; D gene ambiguous. V lost 4 bases and J 5 bases, leaving 9 bases between the germline ends. There are 12 residues in the CDR3. The germline V gene has CDR1 SGHRS and CDR2 YFSETQ. CDR3 DNA: TGCGCCAGCAGCCGAGGCGGTGAGACCCAGTACTTC. It yields the protein CASSRGGETQYF.

This clone was found a few times. The CDR3 DNA follows: TGTGCCAGCAGCTTAGTCCGAGGTACCTCCACAGATACGCAGTATTTT. This translates into CASSLVRGTSTDTQYF. The chain combines TRBV7-9 with TRBJ2-3; D call uncertain. Trimming pared 1 base from V and 2 bases from J, leaving 13 bases between. The CDR3 is 16 residues long. Germline CDR1 SEHNR, CDR2 FQNEAQ (reference sequence).

The chain recombines TRBV7-3 with TRBJ2-7; TRBD2 matches 8 bases. CDR1 and CDR2 from the germline V gene are SGHTA and FQGTGA. V was clipped by 5 bases and J by 3 bases; unmatched bases: 6. The CDR3 contains 14 residues. The CDR3 DNA follows: TGTGCCAGCAGCCTCAGCGGGAGTGGCTACGAGCAGTACTTC. This gives the protein CASSLSGSGYEQYF.

As for this clone: Other DNA sequences from this sample encode an identical CDR3 as well. The chain joins TRBV6-4 to TRBJ2-2; 7 bases are shared with TRBD2. Germline V gene sequence: CDR1 MRHNA, CDR2 SNTAGT. Unmatched junction bases numbered 1, after V lost 3 bases and J lost 0 bases. This CDR3 spans 15 amino acids. Written as DNA, the CDR3 is TGTGCCAGCAGTGAGGGAGGGGCGAACACCGGGGAGCTGTTTTTT. This codes for CASSEGGANTGELFF.

This rearrangement joins TRBV6-5 to TRBJ1-6; possibly TRBD1 for D (5 bases). This CDR3 has 12 amino acids. Germline CDR1 and CDR2: MNHEY and SVGAGI. The V and J ends lost 7 bases and 6 bases respectively, with 7 bases between them. DNA of the CDR3: TGTGCCAGCAACAGGCCTAATTCACCCCTCCACTTT. It yields the protein CASNRPNSPLHF.

This chain links TRBV7-3 with TRBJ1-1; D is unclear. V lost 1 base, J lost 4 bases, and 7 bases lay in between. The CDR3 length is 13 residues. The germline gives CDR1 SGHTA, CDR2 FQGTGA. The CDR3 DNA is TGTGCCAGCAGCTTAAGGCCGGGCACTGAAGCTTTCTTT. It is translated as CASSLRPGTEAFF.

This chain joins TRBV24-1 and TRBJ2-1, with 10 positions matching TRBD2. The CDR3 length is 18 residues. V dropped 3 bases and J dropped 9; count of bases not matched to a gene: 16. CDR1 is KGHDR and CDR2 is SFDVKD in the germline V gene. CDR3 bases: TGTGCCACCAGTGATCAACCCCTGGCAGCGGGGGGGCATGGTGAGCAGTTCTTC. Protein sequence: CATSDQPLAAGGHGEQFF.

The gene calls are TRBV6-5 and TRBJ1-5; TRBD1 is a possible D gene (5 bases). V shed 5 bases and J shed 0 bases, with 8 bases lying between them. Germline CDR1 reads MNHEY; CDR2 reads SVGAGI. The CDR3 is 14 amino acids. The chain's CDR3 is CASSQRGSNQPQHF. The CDR3 coding sequence is TGTGCCAGCAGTCAAAGGGGTAGCAATCAGCCCCAGCATTTT.

The chain joins TRBV29-1 to TRBJ2-1, with 8 nucleotides matching TRBD1. V lost 1 base and J lost 0; bases outside the gene matches: 2. The V gene's germline CDR1 is SQVTM and CDR2 ANQGSEA. CDR3 length: 15 amino acids. The CDR3 reads CSVEGTGSSYNEQFF. The CDR3 DNA reads as TGCAGCGTTGAAGGGACAGGGAGCTCCTACAATGAGCAGTTCTTC.